This T cell receptor beta chain was obtained from a study of Graves' ophthalmopathy and Graves' hyperthyroidism. CDR3 regions of TCR beta were amplified from RNA transcripts. Second-round multiplex PCR came after first-round RT-PCR with HTBI primers. Each CDR3 protein is one row after TCRdb ran MiXCR on the multiplex PCR reads. This sample has more than 300,000 distinct CDR3 sequences; approximately 18% occur once, and the top ten carry 2% to 2.5%. Looked up from germline, CDR1 is SNHLY and CDR2 is FYNNEI. Trimming cost V 7 bases and J 4 bases, with 14 bases left between them. CDR3 length: 15 residues. This clonotype was seen repeatedly, ten times or more.

Sequencing used peripheral blood. This TCR was recovered from an adult woman with stable Graves' hyperthyroidism. The V call is TRBV2, the J call TRBJ2-6, with no clear D. CDR3 coding DNA: TGTGCCAGCACCCGAGACCGCTCAGGGGCCAACGTCCTGACTTTC. This sequence encodes CASTRDRSGANVLTF.